The 6 T cell receptor beta chains below come from one sample, sequenced in a study of post-analysis software for immune sequencing data. The TCR beta cDNA libraries contained unique molecular identifiers. MiXCR, applied by TCRdb to the PCR reads, yields one record per CDR3 protein. This repertoire shows about 770,000 distinct CDR3 sequences, 46% found once; its top ten account for around 4.7%. These receptors' antigens are unknown. Study results and caveats: The five TRBV segments detected at higher frequency in patients than in controls included TRBV5-6, TRBV5-1 and TRBV20-1.

The sample taken for sequencing was blood. Source of these receptors: a girl aged 5-17 years with multiple sclerosis.

This clonotype was seen once. DNA of the CDR3: TGTGCCAGCAGCCCTTCCCTAGCGGCTAGCACAGATACGCAGTATTTT. Residues: CASSPSLAASTDTQYF. The chain recombines TRBV7-3 with TRBJ2-3, with 7 bases identical to TRBD2. Germline CDR1 SGHTA, CDR2 FQGTGA. CDR3 length: 16 residues. With 5 bases clipped from V and 0 bases from J, the junction kept 8 bases outside the gene matches.

The V and J genes are TRBV15 and TRBJ2-1; D remains unclear. This CDR3 region has 15 residues. Trimming took 0 bases from V and 6 from J, leaving 12 bases between them. Germline CDR1 LNHNV, CDR2 YYDKDF (reference sequence). CDR3 nucleotides: TGTGCCACCAGCAGAGATTTGGGCGGACCCAATGAGCAGTTCTTC. Translation gives CATSRDLGGPNEQFF.

The CDR3 region is CASSPRTSGRAEQYF. CDR3 nucleotides: TGTGCCAGCAGCCCGCGGACTAGCGGGAGGGCCGAGCAGTACTTC. The chain couples TRBV7-2 to TRBJ2-7; 15 nucleotides match TRBD2. J lost 6 bases, V lost 5 bases, and 5 bases had no gene match. The CDR3 is 15 amino acids. From germline, CDR1 is SGHTA and CDR2 FQGNSA.

The gene calls are TRBV20-1 and TRBJ1-5; 7 bases agree with TRBD1. CDR1 is DFQATT, CDR2 SNEGSKA, per germline (reference sequence). Trimming removed 3 bases from V and 2 bases from J; junction bases left unmatched: 10. The CDR3 totals 16 residues. CDR3 coding DNA: TGCAGTGCTAGCGACAGGGCGGGTGGAGGCAATCAGCCCCAGCATTTT. Translation gives CSASDRAGGGNQPQHF.

This clonotype has just one count. The rearrangement links TRBV4-1 to TRBJ1-1; D possibly corresponds to TRBD1 (6 bases). Germline CDR1 reads MGHRA; CDR2 reads YSYEKL. The germline V and J ends were trimmed by 0 bases and 3 bases, with 14 bases remaining between them. CDR3 size: 16 residues. CDR3: CASSQDRGGWDTEAFF. In DNA, the CDR3 is TGCGCCAGCAGCCAAGATAGGGGGGGGTGGGACACTGAAGCTTTCTTT.

The chain combines TRBV7-2 with TRBJ2-5; no definite D call. The germline V and J ends were trimmed by 6 bases and 5 bases, with 16 bases remaining between them. Germline lookup yields CDR1 SGHTA and CDR2 FQGNSA. This CDR3 is built from 14 residues. CDR3 bases: TGTGCCAGCAGTCGTACTATAGATGGGGAGACCCAGTACTTC. Protein product: CASSRTIDGETQYF.